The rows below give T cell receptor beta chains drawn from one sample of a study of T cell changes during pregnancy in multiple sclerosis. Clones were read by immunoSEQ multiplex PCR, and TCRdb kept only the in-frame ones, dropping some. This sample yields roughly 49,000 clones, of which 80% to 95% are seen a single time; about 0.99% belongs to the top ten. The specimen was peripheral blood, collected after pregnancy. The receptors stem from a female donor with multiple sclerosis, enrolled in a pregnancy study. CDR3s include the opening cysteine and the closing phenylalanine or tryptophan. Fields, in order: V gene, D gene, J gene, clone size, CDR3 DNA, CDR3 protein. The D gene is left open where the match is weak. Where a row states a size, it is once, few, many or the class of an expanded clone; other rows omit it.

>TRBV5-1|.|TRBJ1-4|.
TGCGCCAGCAGCTTAACGGGTCGGAATGAAAAACTGTTTTTT
CASSLTGRNEKLFF
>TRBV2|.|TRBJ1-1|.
TGTGCCACCCGAGGGCAGGCGTTAATGAACACTGAAGCTTTCTTT
CATRGQALMNTEAFF
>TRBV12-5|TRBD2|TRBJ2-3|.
TGTGCTAGTGGCAGGACTAGCGGGGGGCCCACAGATACGCAGTATTTT
CASGRTSGGPTDTQYF
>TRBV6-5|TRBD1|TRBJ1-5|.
TGTGCCAGCAATAAAACGCAGGGGGCCCATCAGCCCCAGCATTTT
CASNKTQGAHQPQHF
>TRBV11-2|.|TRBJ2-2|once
TGTGCCAGCAGCTGGGGGCCCGGGGAGCTGTTTTTT
CASSWGPGELFF
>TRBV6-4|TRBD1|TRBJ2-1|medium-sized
TGTGCCAGCAGTGCCCGGGCAGGGGGCCATGAGCAGTTCTTC
CASSARAGGHEQFF
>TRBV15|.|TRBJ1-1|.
TGTGCCACCAGTTATACAGGCGCCGAAGCTTTCTTT
CATSYTGAEAFF
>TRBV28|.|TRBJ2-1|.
TGTGCCAGCAGTTTGTCCGGACAGATATACAATGAGCAGTTCTTC
CASSLSGQIYNEQFF
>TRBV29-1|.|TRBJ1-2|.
TGCAGCGTTGATCTGAGCGAGAGGAGTGGCTACACCTTC
CSVDLSERSGYTF
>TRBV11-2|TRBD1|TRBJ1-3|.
TGTGCCAGCAGCTTAGGTTGGACAGGGTCTGGAAACACCATATATTTT
CASSLGWTGSGNTIYF
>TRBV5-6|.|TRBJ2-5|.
TGTGCCAGCAGCTTGGAATACGGAGAGACCCAGTACTTC
CASSLEYGETQYF
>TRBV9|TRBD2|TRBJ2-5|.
TGTGCCAGCAGCGTAGCGGCAGGGCGGGGGGAGACCCAGTACTTC
CASSVAAGRGETQYF
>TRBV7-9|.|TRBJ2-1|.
TGTGCCAGCAGCTTAACAGGGTTCTCTGGCGATGAGCAGTTCTTC
CASSLTGFSGDEQFF
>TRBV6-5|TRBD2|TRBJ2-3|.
TGTGCCAGCGGGGGGGGGATGGGCCCAGATACGCAGTATTTT
CASGGGMGPDTQYF
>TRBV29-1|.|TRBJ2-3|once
TGCAGCGTTGTACCTAACCTCCCGCCAGATACGCAGTATTTT
CSVVPNLPPDTQYF
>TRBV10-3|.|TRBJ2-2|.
TGTGCCATCAGTAGCTCCACCCCGAACACCGGGGAGCTGTTTTTT
CAISSSTPNTGELFF
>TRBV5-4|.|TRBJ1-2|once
TGTGCCAGCAGCCAAACAGGGAACTATGGCTACACCTTC
CASSQTGNYGYTF
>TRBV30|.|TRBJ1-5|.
TGTGCCTGGAGTAGTCAGGTCAATCAGCCCCAGCATTTT
CAWSSQVNQPQHF
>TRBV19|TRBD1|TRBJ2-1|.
TGTGCCAGTACCATCGAGACAGGGGATAGAGTTAGCTCCTACAATGAGCAGTTCTTC
CASTIETGDRVSSYNEQFF
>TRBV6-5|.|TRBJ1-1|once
TGTGCCAGCAGTACTTTCGGGACTGAAGCTTTCTTT
CASSTFGTEAFF
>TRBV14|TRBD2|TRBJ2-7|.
TGTGCCAGCAGCCAAATGACTAGCGGCGCGTACTTC
CASSQMTSGAYF
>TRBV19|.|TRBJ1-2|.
TGTGCCACCAAGCAATTGGGCTACACCTTC
CATKQLGYTF
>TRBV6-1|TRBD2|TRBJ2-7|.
TGTGCCAGCAGTTCCCAAAGCGGGGGGCAGTACTTC
CASSSQSGGQYF
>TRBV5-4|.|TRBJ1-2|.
TGTGCCAGCAGCTCAAGGACAGCCCTCTATGGCTACACCTTC
CASSSRTALYGYTF
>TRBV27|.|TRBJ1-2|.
TGTGCCAGCAGCGTTCTGACTGGGGCGGAAGGCTACACCTTC
CASSVLTGAEGYTF
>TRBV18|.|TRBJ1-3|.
TGTGCCAGCTCACACAGGGAACCTGGAAACACCATATATTTT
CASSHREPGNTIYF
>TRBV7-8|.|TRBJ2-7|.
TGTGCCAGCAGCTTAGAACGACAGGAGGCCTACGAGCAGTACTTC
CASSLERQEAYEQYF
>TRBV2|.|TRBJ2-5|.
TGTGCCAGCAGTGAGGCGGGATTCGAGACCCAGTACTTC
CASSEAGFETQYF
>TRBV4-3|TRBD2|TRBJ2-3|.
TGCGCCAGCAGCCAAGATCGGACTAGCGGGGGGATCACAGATACGCAGTATTTT
CASSQDRTSGGITDTQYF
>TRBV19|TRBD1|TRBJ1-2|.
TGTGCCAGTAGCCCTACTGGGCCAGGGGGCTATAACTATGGCTACACCTTC
CASSPTGPGGYNYGYTF
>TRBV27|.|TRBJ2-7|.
TGTGCCAGCAGTCCCCTCTACTCAGGGTACGAGCAGTACTTC
CASSPLYSGYEQYF
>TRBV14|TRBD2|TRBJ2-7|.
TGTGCCAGCAGCCCTCAGACTAGCGGGGGTTACGAGCAGTACTTC
CASSPQTSGGYEQYF
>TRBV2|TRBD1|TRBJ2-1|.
TGTGCCAGCGGGGGACAGTACAATGAGCAGTTCTTC
CASGGQYNEQFF
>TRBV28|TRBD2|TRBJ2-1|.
TGTGCCAGCAGTCCTCCACTAGCGGGGGGACACAATGAGCAGTTCTTC
CASSPPLAGGHNEQFF
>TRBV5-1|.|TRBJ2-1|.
TGCGCCAGCAGCCCTGGGACTCTCGGCTCCTACAATGAGCAGTTCTTC
CASSPGTLGSYNEQFF
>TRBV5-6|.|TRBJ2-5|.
TGTGCCAGCAGCTTCTTTGTCGGGGAGAGAGAGACCCAGTACTTC
CASSFFVGERETQYF
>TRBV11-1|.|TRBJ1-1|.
TGTGCCAGCAGCTTAATAAGGGGGACTGAAGCTTTCTTT
CASSLIRGTEAFF
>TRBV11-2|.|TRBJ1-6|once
TGTGCCAGCAGCTTACTACCAACCGGCGGGGTCGGGAATTCACCCCTCCACTTT
CASSLLPTGGVGNSPLHF
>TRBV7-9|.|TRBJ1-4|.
TGTGCCAGCAGTTACAGGGATGTGAATGAAAAACTGTTTTTT
CASSYRDVNEKLFF
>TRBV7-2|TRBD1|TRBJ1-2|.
TGTGCCAGCAGCTCCCCGTCGGCAGGGGGACCCTATGGCTACACCTTC
CASSSPSAGGPYGYTF
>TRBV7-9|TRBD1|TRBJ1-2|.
TGTGCCAGCAGCTTAGCTTACCGACAGGGAGAGGGCTACACCTTC
CASSLAYRQGEGYTF
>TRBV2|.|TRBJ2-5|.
TGTGCCAGCAGAAAGCCCAGGGGTCAACAGACCCAGTACTTC
CASRKPRGQQTQYF
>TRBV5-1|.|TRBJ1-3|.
TGCGCCAGCAGCTTGGGGGCTCTGGCTGGAAACACCATATATTTT
CASSLGALAGNTIYF
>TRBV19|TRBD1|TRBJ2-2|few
TGTGCCAGTAGTATAGGAAGGACAGGCTTCACCGGGGAGCTGTTTTTT
CASSIGRTGFTGELFF
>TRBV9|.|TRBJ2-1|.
TGTGCCAGCAGCGGACCCCGGGAAGATGAGCAGTTCTTC
CASSGPREDEQFF
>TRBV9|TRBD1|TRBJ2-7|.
TGTGCCAGCGGAGGAGACAGGGGGCAGGAGCAGTACTTC
CASGGDRGQEQYF
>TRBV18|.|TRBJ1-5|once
TGTGCCAGCTCACCATCTAATCAGCCCCAGCATTTT
CASSPSNQPQHF
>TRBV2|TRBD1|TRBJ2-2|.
TGTGCCAGCAGTCCGGGACAGGGGTACGGCGGGGAGCTGTTTTTT
CASSPGQGYGGELFF
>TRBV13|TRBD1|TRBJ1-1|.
TGTGCCAGCAGCTTATTGACAGGGACTGAAGCTTTCTTT
CASSLLTGTEAFF
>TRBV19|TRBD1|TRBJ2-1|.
TGTGCCAGCACCCGGGACAGGGATTGTTGTGAGCAGTTCTTC
CASTRDRDCCEQFF
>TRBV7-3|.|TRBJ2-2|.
TGTGCCAGCAGCTTCGGGTCGTCCGGGGAGCTGTTTTTT
CASSFGSSGELFF